A single sample gave rise to the 13 T cell receptor beta chains below, sequenced in a study of PD-1 blockade in mismatch repair-deficient tumors. Produced via immunoSEQ multiplex PCR; TCRdb's table is partial and in-frame only. The sample consists of 80,000 to 100,000 clones, about 84% of them appearing once. Sequencing was performed on peripheral blood, taken 12 weeks after starting pembrolizumab. The receptor set was obtained from an adult with mismatch repair-deficient cancer.

The rearrangement links TRBV11-3 to TRBJ1-1; tentative D call: TRBD1 (5 bases). Germline loops: CDR1 SGHNT, CDR2 YENEEA. The CDR3 is made up of 16 amino acids. V shed 8 bases and J shed 5 bases, with 24 bases lying between them. The CDR3 region is CASSVGGLGRGTEAFF. The CDR3, as DNA: TGTGCCAGCTCTGTTGGGGGACTGGGGCGGGGGACTGAAGCTTTCTTT.

J is TRBJ1-2 and V is TRBV6-5; possibly TRBD1 for D (5 bases). V was cut by 0 bases and J by 8 bases, with 10 bases left in between. From germline, CDR1 is MNHEY and CDR2 SVGAGI. The CDR3 loop spans 13 amino acids. CDR3 bases: TGTGCCAGCAGTTACTCGGCAGGGTTGGGCTACACCTTC. Translation gives CASSYSAGLGYTF.

The chain combines TRBV11-2 with TRBJ1-1; D is ambiguous. Per germline, CDR1 SGHAT and CDR2 FQNNGV. The V gene lost 0 bases and the J gene lost 4 bases, with 6 bases spanning the gap. The CDR3 sequence is 13 residues long. This CDR3 is CASSLERGTEAFF. In DNA, the CDR3 is TGTGCCAGCAGCTTAGAGCGGGGCACTGAAGCTTTCTTT.

V gene TRBV10-2 combines with J gene TRBJ2-7; the D gene is possibly TRBD2 (6 bases). V was pared by 3 bases and J by 7 bases, with 25 bases between. CDR1 is WSHSY and CDR2 is SAAADI in the germline V gene. The CDR3 has 17 residues. The CDR3 is CASSEPYRELPPGEQYF. CDR3 nucleotide sequence: TGCGCCAGCAGTGAACCTTACCGGGAGCTCCCCCCGGGGGAGCAGTACTTC.

The chain uses TRBV2 and TRBJ1-4; D not resolved. The germline CDR1 and CDR2 sequences are SNHLY and FYNNEI. The CDR3 has 15 residues. V shed 6 bases and J shed 0 bases, with 11 bases lying between them. This CDR3 reads CASRADTSTNEKLFF. The CDR3 nucleotides are TGTGCCAGCAGAGCCGACACCTCAACTAATGAAAAACTGTTTTTT.

The rearrangement links TRBV19 to TRBJ1-4, with D possibly TRBD1 on 6 matching bases. The V end was cut by 6 bases, the J end by 4 bases, with 12 bases between. CDR1 and CDR2 from the germline V gene are LNHDA and SQIVND (reference sequence). This CDR3 comprises 14 residues. CDR3 sequence reads: CASSPTGSNEKLFF. In DNA form, the CDR3 reads TGTGCCAGTAGCCCGACAGGCAGTAATGAAAAACTGTTTTTT.

The chain has TRBV18 and TRBJ2-1; the D is unclear. The CDR3 is 15 residues long. In germline, CDR1 is KGHSH, CDR2 LQKENI. The ends were cut back, 3 bases at V and 5 bases at J, with 14 bases in the middle. The CDR3 loop is CASSPPPRNHNEQFF. CDR3 DNA: TGTGCCAGCTCACCCCCCCCCAGGAACCACAATGAGCAGTTCTTC.

This chain uses TRBV2 with TRBJ2-7, with D unclear. V lost 2 bases, J lost 10 bases, and 15 bases lay in between. This CDR3 comprises 13 residues. Germline CDR1 SNHLY, CDR2 FYNNEI. The CDR3 nucleotides read TGTGCCAGCAGTGAATTTGTTGGGTCCCATCAGTACTTC. Its protein is CASSEFVGSHQYF.

The gene calls are TRBV14 and TRBJ2-7; D is ambiguous. The V end was cut by 2 bases, the J end by 7 bases, with 12 bases between. The germline CDR1 and CDR2 sequences are SGHDN and FVKESK. The CDR3 has 13 residues. The CDR3 protein is CASSQWANSEQYF. DNA for the CDR3: TGTGCCAGCAGCCAATGGGCTAACTCTGAGCAGTACTTC.

The V call is TRBV11-2, the J call TRBJ2-5, with no clear D. CDR3 length equals 13 residues. Between the trimmed V and J ends, which lost 3 bases and 3 bases, there was a span of 8 bases. Germline values: CDR1 SGHAT, CDR2 FQNNGV. CDR3 sequence reads: CASSFSWEETQYF. CDR3 DNA: TGTGCCAGCAGCTTTAGCTGGGAAGAGACCCAGTACTTC.

The chain uses TRBV29-1 and TRBJ1-2; 7 bases align to TRBD1. Trimming cost V 6 bases and J 7 bases; bases outside gene matches: 8. The CDR3 runs 12 residues. Germline-derived CDR1 and CDR2 are SQVTM and ANQGSEA. The CDR3 DNA reads TGCAGCGTGCGGGACAGTGGGGGTGGCTACACCTTC. Residues: CSVRDSGGGYTF. Looking up the rest from reference TRBV29-1 and TRBJ1-2 gives the full variable domain: SAVISQKPSRDICQRGTSLTIQCQVDSQVTMMFWYRQQPGQSLTLIATANQGSEATYESGFVIDKFPISRPNLTFSTLTVSNMSPEDSSIYLCSVRDSGGGYTFGSGTRLTVV.

This clone was counted only a few times. The V call is TRBV10-3, the J call TRBJ1-3; D gene uncertain. Trimming removed 6 bases from V and 0 bases from J, with 9 bases in between. This CDR3 is 14 amino acids long. Per the germline V gene, CDR1 is ENHRY and CDR2 is SYGVKD. The CDR3 sequence: CAIRAQNSGNTIYF. In nucleotides, the CDR3 is TGTGCCATCAGGGCCCAAAACTCTGGAAACACCATATATTTT.

The rearrangement joins TRBV15 to TRBJ2-7, with TRBD1 as a possible D gene (5 bases). Per germline, CDR1 LNHNV and CDR2 YYDKDF (reference sequence). The CDR3 is 13 amino acids. The V and J ends lost 1 base and 4 bases respectively, with 8 bases between them. The CDR3 spells CATSRAGRYEQYF. The DNA for the CDR3 is TGTGCCACCAGCAGAGCAGGGCGGTACGAGCAGTACTTC.